This TCR beta chain was sequenced for a study of breast tumors, draining lymph nodes, adjacent tissues. TCRdb itself ran the multiplex PCR reads through MiXCR, one entry per CDR3 protein. The table has under 15,000 distinct CDR3 sequences, roughly 34% seen once. The CDR3 extends over 13 amino acids. Deletions cut 9 bases from V and 4 bases from J, with 15 bases between. From germline, CDR1 is SGHVS and CDR2 FNYEAQ. This clonotype is categorized as medium-sized. The J gene is TRBJ2-5, the V gene TRBV7-6; D is unclear. This clonotype was sampled from a female donor with breast cancer. Some clones in this sample may be carry-over from other donors' samples. Sequencing used breast tumor tissue. CDR3 DNA: TGTGCCAGTGCCAGATCGCGAGGAGAGACCCAGTACTTC. Protein sequence: CASARSRGETQYF.